The 26 T cell receptor beta chains below were found in one sample sequenced in a study of post-analysis software for immune sequencing data. Study-level results: Controls showed lower frequencies than patients for roughly five TRBV segments, and TRBV5-6, TRBV5-1 and TRBV20-1 were among these.

These receptors' targets are unknown. Unique molecular identifiers were built into the TCR beta cDNA libraries. TCRdb processed the PCR reads anew with MiXCR; each CDR3 protein has one entry. The sample holds about 200,000 distinct CDR3 sequences, around 29% seen once. The specimen sequenced was blood. These receptors all come from a girl between 2 and 17 years old with multiple sclerosis.

This chain joins TRBV4-1 and TRBJ2-1, with TRBD2 matching over 7 bases. The germline gives CDR1 MGHRA, CDR2 YSYEKL. V lost 6 bases to trimming and J lost 4 bases; unmatched junction nucleotides: 6. This CDR3 is 14 amino acids long. CDR3 in amino acids: CASSHSGAYNEQFF. CDR3 sequence (DNA): TGCGCCAGCAGTCACAGCGGGGCTTACAATGAGCAGTTCTTC.

For this clonotype: A much larger clone differs by one base, so this may be a read error. Since the CDR3 does not end with the conserved phenylalanine or tryptophan, this likely comes from a read error. The V gene is TRBV14, the J gene TRBJ2-1; possible D gene TRBD2, 7 bases. Germline-derived CDR1 and CDR2 are SGHDN and FVKESK. The CDR3 has 15 amino acids. The V gene lost 4 bases and the J gene lost 4 bases, with 14 bases spanning the gap. Written as DNA, the CDR3 is TGTGCCAGCAGCCGGCGGGGGCCCCGTTACAATGAGCAGTTCGTC. As protein: CASSRRGPRYNEQFV.

The chain joins TRBV14 to TRBJ2-4; no firm D call. V dropped 3 bases and J dropped 16 bases, with 19 bases sitting between them. The length of the CDR3 is 13 residues. Germline values: CDR1 SGHDN, CDR2 FVKESK. CDR3 bases: TGTGCCAGCAGCCAGGCACGCCTAGGACGCCGATACTTC. The encoded protein is CASSQARLGRRYF. Complete variable domain (other parts from reference TRBV14 and TRBJ2-4): EAGVTQFPSHSVIEKGQTVTLRCDPISGHDNLYWYRRVMGKEIKFLLHFVKESKQDESGMPNNRFLAERTGGTYSTLKVQPAELEDSGVYFCASSQARLGRRYFGAGTRLSVL.

This clonotype was detected a few times. A read error is possible here, since a much larger clone lies one base away. The V gene is TRBV6-2 or TRBV6-3, the J gene TRBJ2-7, with D possibly being TRBD2 (6 bases). Germline assignment: CDR1 MNHEY and CDR2 SVGEGT. Trimming left V 6 bases short and J 4 bases short, with 10 bases between. The CDR3 contains 12 residues. The CDR3 region is CASSSRGYEQYF. CDR3 DNA: TGTGCCAGCAGCTCTCGGGGGTACGAGCAGTACTTC.

CDR3 residues: CAWSVGGLPREKLFF. Here the CDR3 DNA reads TGTGCCTGGAGTGTTGGGGGCTTGCCACGAGAAAAACTGTTTTTT. This chain joins TRBV30 and TRBJ1-4, with D possibly TRBD1 on 6 matching bases. The CDR3 is made up of 15 amino acids. Germline V gene sequence: CDR1 GTSNPN, CDR2 SVGIG (reference sequence). Trimming stripped 0 bases from V and 8 bases from J, with 16 bases between.

With regard to this clonotype: A far larger clone lies a single base away; this is likely a read error. The chain couples TRBV5-1 to TRBJ2-1; D is ambiguous. Trimming removed 4 bases from V and 6 bases from J, with 5 bases in between. CDR3 length: 11 amino acids. In germline, CDR1 is SGHRS, CDR2 YFSETQ. The CDR3 DNA follows: TGCGCCAGCAGCGAGTGCAATGAGCAGTTCTTC. Protein: CASSECNEQFF.

On this clonotype: A much larger clone lies one base from this, so it may be a read error. This chain uses TRBV7-2 with TRBJ1-1, with D unresolved. V was clipped by 8 bases and J by 0 bases, with 10 bases between them. Germline V gene data show CDR1 as SGHTA and CDR2 as FQGNSA. CDR3 length: 13 amino acids. CDR3 amino acids: CASVLVLNTEAFF. CDR3 sequence (DNA): TGTGCCAGCGTATTAGTTCTGAACACTGAAGCTTTCTTT.

Many counts were recorded for this clonotype. CDR3 DNA sequence: TGTGCCAGCAGCCAAGATCTTGAGGGGCCAGGAAACTATGGCTACACCTTC. This encodes CASSQDLEGPGNYGYTF. The chain is built from TRBV4-2 and TRBJ1-2; TRBD1 is a possible D gene (5 bases). V was pared by 0 bases and J by 2 bases, with 16 bases between. Germline V gene data show CDR1 as LGHNA and CDR2 as YNFKEQ. The CDR3 sequence is 17 residues long.

This sequence joins TRBV5-1 and TRBJ1-1; no firm D call. Per germline, CDR1 SGHRS and CDR2 YFSETQ. V shed 0 bases and J shed 7 bases, with 10 bases lying between them. The CDR3 loop spans 13 amino acids. The CDR3 is CASSLGGSNEAFF. CDR3 sequence (DNA): TGCGCCAGCAGCTTGGGTGGGTCCAATGAAGCTTTCTTT.

The rearrangement joins TRBV12-3 or TRBV12-4 to TRBJ2-1; possible D gene TRBD2, 6 bases. V was clipped by 6 bases and J by 5 bases, with 17 bases between them. This CDR3 has 15 residues. The CDR3 DNA is TGTGCCAGCAGACCACCGGGACTCAAGGACAATGAGCAGTTCTTC. Protein sequence: CASRPPGLKDNEQFF.

The rearrangement uses TRBV5-1 and TRBJ1-1; D possibly corresponds to TRBD1 (6 bases). CDR1 is SGHRS, CDR2 YFSETQ, per germline. Trimming pared 0 bases from V and 10 bases from J, leaving 13 bases between. CDR3 length equals 13 residues. The CDR3 region has the DNA TGCGCCAGCAGCTTGGAGTCGCGGGGGCGAGCTTTCTTT. Its translation: CASSLESRGRAFF.

There are a few counts of this clonotype. The chain employs TRBV6-5 and TRBJ1-1; maybe TRBD1 (5 bases). Germline values: CDR1 MNHEY, CDR2 SVGAGI. The CDR3 covers 13 residues. Deletions cut 8 bases from V and 7 bases from J, with 17 bases between. The CDR3 DNA reads TGTGCCAGCGTTACGGGGGGAAGAGATGAAGCTTTCTTT. It codes for CASVTGGRDEAFF.

The genes are TRBV19 and TRBJ1-5; D possibly corresponds to TRBD1 (5 bases). Germline V gene data show CDR1 as LNHDA and CDR2 as SQIVND (reference sequence). Trimming shortened V by 3 bases and J by 6 bases, and 9 bases separated the two germline ends. CDR3 length: 13 amino acids. The CDR3 DNA reads TGTGCCAGTAGTATTGCTGGGGGTCAGCCCCAGCATTTT. Encoded protein: CASSIAGGQPQHF.

Notes on this clonotype: One base away lies a much larger clone, so this may be a sequencing read error. The chain carries TRBV6-6 and TRBJ2-1, with D possibly TRBD2 on 5 matching bases. CDR1 is MNHNY and CDR2 is SVGAGI in the germline V gene (reference sequence). There are 16 residues in the CDR3. The CDR3 bases are TGTACCAGCAGTTATCGGTGGGAGAGCTCCTACAATGAGCAGTTCTTC. Its protein product is CTSSYRWESSYNEQFF.

On this clonotype itself: This may stem from a read error, because a much larger clone lies one nucleotide away. The V gene is TRBV12-3 or TRBV12-4, the J gene TRBJ1-2; unclear D gene. This CDR3 comprises 13 residues. CDR3 sequence reads: CAGSFRYYSGYTF. The CDR3 nucleotides are TGTGCCGGCAGTTTTCGGTATTACTCCGGCTACACCTTC.

The chain carries TRBV15 and TRBJ1-1; no firm D call. V was shortened by 8 bases and J by 0 bases, with 19 bases between the two germline ends. Germline values: CDR1 LNHNV, CDR2 YYDKDF (reference sequence). The CDR3 is made up of 16 amino acids. The CDR3: CATGRVSALLNTEAFF. The CDR3 nucleotides are TGTGCCACCGGCCGGGTCTCGGCTTTACTGAACACTGAAGCTTTCTTT.

This clonotype was seen more than once but under ten times. This chain joins TRBV7-9 and TRBJ1-2; 7 nucleotides align to TRBD1. The CDR3 covers 14 residues. The V gene's germline CDR1 is SEHNR and CDR2 FQNEAQ (reference sequence). V gave up 6 bases and J gave up 1 base; unmatched junction bases: 5. The CDR3 is CASSTGVSNYGYTF. In DNA, the CDR3 is TGTGCCAGCAGTACAGGGGTTAGTAACTATGGCTACACCTTC.

A note on this clonotype: One end of the junction varies from germline; a read error may be responsible. This chain connects TRBV5-1 to TRBJ2-7, with 9 bases lining up with TRBD1. The CDR3 is 14 residues long. Germline CDR1 is SGHRS and CDR2 is YFSETQ. DNA of the CDR3: TGCGCCAACAGCGTAGGACAGGGGTCGGGCGAGCAGTACTTC. Translation gives CANSVGQGSGEQYF.

Points on this clonotype: The junction shows a germline mismatch at one end, possibly a read error. The rearrangement joins TRBV6-1 to TRBJ1-1, with 9 bases matching TRBD1. CDR3 size: 12 residues. Per germline, CDR1 MNHNS and CDR2 SASEGT. CDR3 nucleotide sequence: TGTGCCGGCAGAAAACAGGGGGCTAAAGCTTTCTTT. This translates into CAGRKQGAKAFF.

The chain employs TRBV4-1 and TRBJ1-5; D call uncertain. Per the germline V gene, CDR1 is MGHRA and CDR2 is YSYEKL. The CDR3 totals 15 residues. V was pared by 0 bases and J by 4 bases, with 10 bases between. The CDR3 here is CASSQEGDPNQPQHF. In DNA, the CDR3 is TGCGCCAGCAGCCAAGAAGGAGACCCTAATCAGCCCCAGCATTTT.

V usage is TRBV5-1 and J usage is TRBJ2-7; 7 nucleotides line up with TRBD1. Germline CDR1 reads SGHRS; CDR2 reads YFSETQ. V was clipped by 4 bases and J by 2 bases; unmatched bases: 12. This CDR3 region has 16 residues. In DNA form, the CDR3 reads TGCGCCAGCAGCCAGTACGGGACAGAAAAACCCTACGAGCAGTACTTC. Translating gives CASSQYGTEKPYEQYF.

This clonotype was picked up many times. This rearrangement joins TRBV29-1 to TRBJ2-1; D may be TRBD1 or TRBD2 (5 bases each). CDR1 and CDR2 (germline): SQVTM, ANQGSEA. The CDR3 sequence is 16 residues long. The V and J ends lost 4 bases and 5 bases respectively, with 21 bases between them. This CDR3 is CSVVGAGQGRDNEQFF. The CDR3 DNA sequence: TGCAGCGTTGTCGGGGCTGGGCAGGGTAGGGACAATGAGCAGTTCTTC.

This clonotype was picked up one time. A much more abundant neighbour one base away suggests this may be a read error. The gene calls are TRBV5-6 and TRBJ2-1; no reliable D call. The CDR3 runs to 12 residues. V dropped 1 base and J dropped 12 bases, with 11 bases sitting between them. CDR1 SGHDT and CDR2 YYEEEE come from the germline V gene. The CDR3 protein is CASSLLGRGQFF. The CDR3 nucleotides read TGTGCCAGCAGCTTGCTTGGGCGCGGGCAGTTCTTC.

V is TRBV29-1 and J is TRBJ1-1; possibly TRBD1 for D (6 bases). Germline V gene sequence: CDR1 SQVTM, CDR2 ANQGSEA. V lost 7 bases and J lost 0, with 12 bases in between. The CDR3 length is 13 residues. The CDR3 region is CSGRGGLNTEAFF. In DNA form, the CDR3 reads TGCAGCGGACGGGGGGGCCTGAACACTGAAGCTTTCTTT.

This sequence joins TRBV19 and TRBJ1-1, with D possibly matching TRBD1 (6 bases). V lost 1 base and J 8 bases, leaving 17 bases between the germline ends. Germline V gene sequence: CDR1 LNHDA, CDR2 SQIVND (reference sequence). The CDR3 is 15 residues long. CDR3 protein: CASSIVLGGSREAFF. The CDR3 DNA follows: TGTGCCAGTAGTATAGTATTAGGGGGGAGCCGAGAAGCTTTCTTT.

This clonotype came up a few times. The chain recombines TRBV5-1 with TRBJ2-1; no clear D. Between the trimmed V and J ends, which lost 1 base and 4 bases, there was a span of 15 bases. CDR1 and CDR2 from the germline V gene are SGHRS and YFSETQ. The CDR3 extends over 16 amino acids. The CDR3 coding sequence is TGCGCCAGCAGCTTGACGGCGGTCACTTCTTACAATGAGCAGTTCTTC. The encoded protein is CASSLTAVTSYNEQFF.